This note documents a single T cell receptor (beta chain) sequence. This clone was observed a few times. Its antigen specificity is not known. No base quality values were provided; no much bigger clone lies one nucleotide off. Each donor gave one peripheral blood draw, approximately 110 mL on average, collected into heparinised tubes. Using a panel that included CD45RO, CCR7, CD25, CD127, CD95 and CD27, naive, central memory, regulatory and stem cell-like memory CD4+ T cells were sorted on a BD FACSAria II. Purity was above 95% for every sorted population. PBMCs were isolated right away by Lymphoprep density gradient centrifugation and were stained directly, without culture. So that batch effects would be minimized, each experiment stained and sorted samples in pairs, pairing one healthy donor with one patient. As encoded in the germline V gene (reference sequence), CDR1 is LNHDA while CDR2 is SQIVND. The CDR3 covers 16 residues, taking in both the cysteine and the phenylalanine. The retained sequence is limited to the CDR3, 48 bases, with the frame set at the first base. V loses 4 bases at its end and J loses 5 bases; junction bases beyond the gene matches: 11.

The entire amount of isolated RNA was reverse transcribed using the High Capacity cDNA Reverse Transcription Kit, so the sequenced TCRB transcripts were expressed ones. Deep immunoSEQ sequencing was performed on naive, central memory and regulatory T cell samples, with an average of roughly 3.5 million total reads per sample. Sorted cells were lysed in RLT buffer and RNA was extracted with DNase-treated RNeasy Micro or Mini kits, depending on cell number. To prevent cross-contamination, every cell subset was processed on its own, while patient and healthy donor samples were processed together. The immunoSEQ multiplex PCR was used to amplify TCRB sequences from cDNA, generating 87-bp fragments that spanned the CDR3 region. Sequencing of the amplicons was done on the Illumina HiSeq platform. The paper's data handling went like this. Synthetic template baselines were used to correct PCR bias computationally, reads within Hamming distance 2 were collapsed together, and singletons that could not be merged were discarded. By aligning reads against IMGT, V, D and J genes, CDR3 length, and insertions or deletions at six rearrangement sites were assigned. Within each subset, clonotype counts were normalized to sorted cell number, and only after that were true diversity and Gini coefficients computed with the tcR R package. The overlap coefficient, calculated on TCRB nucleotide sequences, was used to measure repertoire sharing. Out-of-frame TCRB sequences from naive cells were analyzed to stand in for the pre-selection repertoire. Held by TCRdb, this immuneACCESS table contains in-frame sequences only and omits some clones. Under half of the omission traces to an unresolved V gene where checked; the cause of the rest is unknown. The V and J calls and the clone size are those of that table, but D and trimming were determined from the DNA. The sample profile shows roughly 610,000 clones; 15% of them were found once. Of the sample, about 0.097% falls within the top ten clones.

The sample belongs to a study of beta chain features in type 1 diabetes (dated by TCRdb to the late 2010s). Regarding the research as a whole: No differences in mean age, gender distribution, total cell number or subset yield were found between patients and healthy donors. Across all samples, fewer than 110,000,000 sorted cells were examined, and cell number per subset correlated strongly with RNA yield. In the study, recently diagnosed type 1 diabetes patients and matched healthy donors were compared on the TCRB repertoires of their sorted circulating CD4+ T cell subsets. Whereas all 30 or so donors provided naive and central memory subsets, regulatory and stem cell-like memory subsets were isolated from just 8 patients and roughly 8 healthy donors.

What the research found in general, with its limitations: In all four CD4+ subsets, TCRB CDR3 length was moderately but significantly shorter in type 1 diabetes patients. Naive, central memory and regulatory TCRB repertoires appeared to be more similar among patients than among healthy donors. At VDJ recombination sites, patients with type 1 diabetes made fewer insertions and deleted more nucleotides, a pattern implying thymic rearrangement abnormalities. HLA sub-analyses involved small numbers of individuals, so any influence of HLA type on TCRB rearrangement remained unresolved. Shorter templates might be favored by PCR, yet because patient and control samples were amplified and corrected together, any such skew would affect both groups equally. Because cDNA rather than genomic DNA was sequenced, highly expressing activated cells could have been over-represented, although no difference in activation and CD3 levels was found between groups.

The V and J genes are TRBV19 and TRBJ2-1, and 7 bases in between align with TRBD2. The source material was naive CD4+ T cells from blood. Explained via the paper, the cell subset or site label denotes: true naive CD4+ T cells. The receptor was isolated from a man in his late teens or twenties in good health. The bases read TGTGCCAGTAGTAGCCCTCCGGGACTACTACACAATGAGCAGTTCTTC. Protein translation: CASSSPPGLLHNEQFF.